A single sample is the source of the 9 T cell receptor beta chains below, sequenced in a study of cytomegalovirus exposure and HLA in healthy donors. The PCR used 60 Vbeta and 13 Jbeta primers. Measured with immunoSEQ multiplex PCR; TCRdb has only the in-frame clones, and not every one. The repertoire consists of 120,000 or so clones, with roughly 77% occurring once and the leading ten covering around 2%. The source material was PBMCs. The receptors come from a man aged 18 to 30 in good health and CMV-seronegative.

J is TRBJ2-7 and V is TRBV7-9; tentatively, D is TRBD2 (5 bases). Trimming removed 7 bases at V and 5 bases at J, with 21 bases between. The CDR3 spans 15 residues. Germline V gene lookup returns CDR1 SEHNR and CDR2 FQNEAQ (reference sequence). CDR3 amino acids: CASNSPRGYAHEQYF. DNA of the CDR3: TGTGCCAGCAATTCCCCCCGGGGTTACGCTCACGAGCAGTACTTC.

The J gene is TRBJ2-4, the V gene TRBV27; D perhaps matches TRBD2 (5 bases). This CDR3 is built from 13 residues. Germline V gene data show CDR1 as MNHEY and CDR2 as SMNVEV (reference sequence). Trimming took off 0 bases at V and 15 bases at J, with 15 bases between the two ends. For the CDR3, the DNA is TGTGCCAGCAGTTTATCTCGGGGTAGAGAACCGTACTTC. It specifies CASSLSRGREPYF.

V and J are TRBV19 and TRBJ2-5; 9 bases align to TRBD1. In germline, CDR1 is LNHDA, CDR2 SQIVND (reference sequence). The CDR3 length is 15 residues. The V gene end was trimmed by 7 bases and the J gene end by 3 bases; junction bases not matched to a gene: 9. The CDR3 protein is CASTLKTGGEETQYF. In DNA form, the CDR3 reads TGTGCCAGTACCCTCAAGACAGGGGGGGAAGAGACCCAGTACTTC. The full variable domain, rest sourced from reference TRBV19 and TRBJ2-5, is DGGITQSPKYLFRKEGQNVTLSCEQNLNHDAMYWYRQDPGQGLRLIYYSQIVNDFQKGDIAEGYSVSREKKESFPLTVTSAQKNPTAFYLCASTLKTGGEETQYFGPGTRLLVL.

The CDR3 region has the DNA TGTGCCAGCAGTTCCCGGGGTATCACTGAAGCTTTCTTT. Its translation is CASSSRGITEAFF. The chain uses TRBV6-5 and TRBJ1-1, with D unresolved. Trimming cost V 4 bases and J 4 bases, with 10 bases left between them. CDR3 size: 13 residues. CDR1 is MNHEY and CDR2 is SVGAGI in the germline V gene.

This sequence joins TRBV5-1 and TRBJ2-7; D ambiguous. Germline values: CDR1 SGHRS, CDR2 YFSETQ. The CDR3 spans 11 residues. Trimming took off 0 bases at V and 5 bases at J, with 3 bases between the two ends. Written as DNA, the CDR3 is TGCGCCAGCAGCTTGGCCGACGAGCAGTACTTC. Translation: CASSLADEQYF.

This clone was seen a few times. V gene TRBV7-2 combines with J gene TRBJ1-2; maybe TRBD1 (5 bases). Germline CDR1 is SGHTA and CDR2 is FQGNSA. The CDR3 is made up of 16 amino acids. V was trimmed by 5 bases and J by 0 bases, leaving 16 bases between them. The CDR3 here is CASSPREGLTNYGYTF. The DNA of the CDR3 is TGTGCCAGCAGCCCCAGGGAGGGACTCACTAACTATGGCTACACCTTC.

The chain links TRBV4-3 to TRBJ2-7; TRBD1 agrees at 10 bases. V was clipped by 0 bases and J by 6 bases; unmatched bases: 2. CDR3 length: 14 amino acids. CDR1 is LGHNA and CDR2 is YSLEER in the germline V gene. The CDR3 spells CASSQETGGFEQYF. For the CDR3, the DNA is TGCGCCAGCAGCCAAGAGACAGGGGGCTTCGAGCAGTACTTC.

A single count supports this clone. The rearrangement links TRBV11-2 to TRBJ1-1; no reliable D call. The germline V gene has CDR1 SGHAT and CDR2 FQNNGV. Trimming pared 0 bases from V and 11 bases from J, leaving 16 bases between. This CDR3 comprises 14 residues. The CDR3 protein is CASSLERLAAIAFF. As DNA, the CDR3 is TGTGCCAGCAGCTTAGAAAGGTTGGCAGCGATTGCTTTCTTT.

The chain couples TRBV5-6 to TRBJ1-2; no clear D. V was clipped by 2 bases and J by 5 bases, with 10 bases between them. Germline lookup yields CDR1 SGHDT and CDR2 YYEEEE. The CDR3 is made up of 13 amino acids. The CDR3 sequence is CASSFTTFYGYTF. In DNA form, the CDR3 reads TGTGCCAGCAGCTTTACGACTTTTTATGGCTACACCTTC.